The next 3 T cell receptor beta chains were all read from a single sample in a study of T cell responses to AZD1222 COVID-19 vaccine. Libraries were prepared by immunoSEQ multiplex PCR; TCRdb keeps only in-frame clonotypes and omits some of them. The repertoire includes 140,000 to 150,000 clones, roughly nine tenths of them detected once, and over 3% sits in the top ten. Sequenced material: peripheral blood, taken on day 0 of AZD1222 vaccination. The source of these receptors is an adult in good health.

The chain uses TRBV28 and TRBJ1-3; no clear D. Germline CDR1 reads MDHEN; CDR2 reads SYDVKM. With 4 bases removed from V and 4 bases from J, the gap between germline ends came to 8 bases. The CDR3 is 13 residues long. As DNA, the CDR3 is TGTGCCAGCAGTTCGTACAGCGGAAACACCATATATTTT. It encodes CASSSYSGNTIYF.

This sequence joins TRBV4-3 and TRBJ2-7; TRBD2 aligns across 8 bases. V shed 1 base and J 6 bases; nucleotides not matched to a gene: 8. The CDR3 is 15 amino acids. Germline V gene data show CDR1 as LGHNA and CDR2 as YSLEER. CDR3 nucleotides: TGCGCCAGCAGCCAAGTCAGGACGGGAGGGGCCGAGCAGTACTTC. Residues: CASSQVRTGGAEQYF.

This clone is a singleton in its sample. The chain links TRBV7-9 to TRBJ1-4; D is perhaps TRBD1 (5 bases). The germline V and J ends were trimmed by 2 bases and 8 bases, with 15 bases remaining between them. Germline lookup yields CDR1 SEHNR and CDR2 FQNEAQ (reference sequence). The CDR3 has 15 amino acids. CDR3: CASSLPLRDHEKLFF. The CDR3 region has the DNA TGTGCCAGCAGCTTACCCCTCAGGGATCACGAAAAACTGTTTTTT. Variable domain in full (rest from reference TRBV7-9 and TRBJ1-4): DTGVSQNPRHKITKRGQNVTFRCDPISEHNRLYWYRQTLGQGPEFLTYFQNEAQLEKSRLLSDRFSAERPKGSFSTLEIQRTEQGDSAMYLCASSLPLRDHEKLFFGSGTQLSVL.